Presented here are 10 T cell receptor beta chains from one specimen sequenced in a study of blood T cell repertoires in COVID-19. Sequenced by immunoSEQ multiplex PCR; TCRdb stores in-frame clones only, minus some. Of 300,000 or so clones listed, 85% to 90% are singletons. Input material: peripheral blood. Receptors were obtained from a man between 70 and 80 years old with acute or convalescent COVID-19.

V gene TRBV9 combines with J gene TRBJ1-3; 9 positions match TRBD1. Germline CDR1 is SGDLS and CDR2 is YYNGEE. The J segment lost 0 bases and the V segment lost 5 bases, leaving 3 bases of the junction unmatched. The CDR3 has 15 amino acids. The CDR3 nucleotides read TGTGCCAGCAGTGGGACAGGGAACTCTGGAAACACCATATATTTT. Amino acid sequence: CASSGTGNSGNTIYF. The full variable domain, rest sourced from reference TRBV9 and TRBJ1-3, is DSGVTQTPKHLITATGQRVTLRCSPRSGDLSVYWYQQSLDQGLQFLIQYYNGEERAKGNILERFSAQQFPDLHSELNLSSLELGDSALYFCASSGTGNSGNTIYFGEGSWLTVV.

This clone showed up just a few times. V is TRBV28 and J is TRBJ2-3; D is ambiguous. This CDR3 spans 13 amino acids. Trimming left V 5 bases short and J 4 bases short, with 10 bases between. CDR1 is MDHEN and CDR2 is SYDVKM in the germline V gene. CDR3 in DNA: TGTGCCAGCAGTCCCCAGGCCGCAGATACGCAGTATTTT. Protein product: CASSPQAADTQYF.

The DNA for the CDR3 is TGTGCCAGCAGCTTTGGCGGCGCGAGAGAGGAGCAGTTCTTC. Its protein is CASSFGGAREEQFF. The chain uses TRBV11-3 and TRBJ2-1; no clear D. Trimming pared 3 bases from V and 10 bases from J, leaving 16 bases between. This CDR3 is 14 amino acids long. Germline CDR1 reads SGHNT; CDR2 reads YENEEA.

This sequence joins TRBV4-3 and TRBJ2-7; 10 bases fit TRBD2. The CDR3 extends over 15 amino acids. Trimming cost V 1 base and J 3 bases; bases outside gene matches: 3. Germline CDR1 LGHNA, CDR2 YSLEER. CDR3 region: CASSQVPSGSYEQYF. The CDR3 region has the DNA TGCGCCAGCAGCCAAGTGCCTAGCGGGAGCTACGAGCAGTACTTC.

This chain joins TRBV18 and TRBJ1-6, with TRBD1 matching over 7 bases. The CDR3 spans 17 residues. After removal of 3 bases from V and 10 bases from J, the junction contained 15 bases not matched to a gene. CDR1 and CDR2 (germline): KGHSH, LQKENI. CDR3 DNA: TGTGCCAGCTCACCCAATTTGAGTAAGGGGGCTGGGTCACCCCTCCACTTT. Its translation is CASSPNLSKGAGSPLHF. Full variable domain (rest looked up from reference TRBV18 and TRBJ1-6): NAGVMQNPRHLVRRRGQEARLRCSPMKGHSHVYWYRQLPEEGLKFMVYLQKENIIDESGMPKERFSAEFPKEGPSILRIQQVVRGDSAAYFCASSPNLSKGAGSPLHFGNGTRLTVT.

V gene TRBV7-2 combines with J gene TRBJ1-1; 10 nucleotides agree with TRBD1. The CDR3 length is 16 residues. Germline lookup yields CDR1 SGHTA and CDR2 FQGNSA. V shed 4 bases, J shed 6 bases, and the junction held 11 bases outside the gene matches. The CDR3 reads CASSSDSGTGAPEAFF. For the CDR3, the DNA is TGTGCCAGCAGCTCAGACTCCGGGACAGGGGCGCCTGAAGCTTTCTTT.

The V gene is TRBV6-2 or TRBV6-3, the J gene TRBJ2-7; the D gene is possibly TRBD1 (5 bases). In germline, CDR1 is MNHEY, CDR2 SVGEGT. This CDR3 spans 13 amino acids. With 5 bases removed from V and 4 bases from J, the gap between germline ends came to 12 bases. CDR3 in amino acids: CASSDNQGYEQYF. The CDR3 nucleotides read TGTGCCAGCAGTGATAACCAGGGATACGAGCAGTACTTC.

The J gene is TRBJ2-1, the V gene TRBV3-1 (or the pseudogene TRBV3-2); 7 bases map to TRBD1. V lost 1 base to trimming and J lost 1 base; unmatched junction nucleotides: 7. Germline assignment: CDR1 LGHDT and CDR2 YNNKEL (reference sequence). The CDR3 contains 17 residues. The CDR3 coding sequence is TGTGCCAGCAGCCAAGGGTGGTCAGGGGGTTCCTACAATGAGCAGTTCTTC. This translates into CASSQGWSGGSYNEQFF.

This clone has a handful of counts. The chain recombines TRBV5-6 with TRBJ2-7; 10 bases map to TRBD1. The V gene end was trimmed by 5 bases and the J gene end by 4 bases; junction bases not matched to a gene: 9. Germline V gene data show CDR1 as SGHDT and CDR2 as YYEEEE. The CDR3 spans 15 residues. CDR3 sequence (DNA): TGTGCCAGCAGTCCCCCCAGACAGGGGGCGTACGAGCAGTACTTC. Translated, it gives CASSPPRQGAYEQYF.

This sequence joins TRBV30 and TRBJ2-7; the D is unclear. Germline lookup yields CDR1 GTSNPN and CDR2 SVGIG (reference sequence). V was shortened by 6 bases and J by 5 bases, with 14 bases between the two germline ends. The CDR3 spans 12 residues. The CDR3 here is CACRGVADEQYF. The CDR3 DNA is TGTGCCTGCCGAGGAGTCGCCGACGAGCAGTACTTC.